This T cell receptor (beta chain) was documented in a study of shared clonotypes between healthy human individuals. Sequenced by immunoSEQ multiplex PCR; TCRdb stores in-frame clones only, minus some. The repertoire holds a few million clones, with 85% to 95% as singletons. The CDR3 is 22 residues long. The chain links TRBV21-1 to TRBJ2-3; the table's D gene call, TRBD2, was not cross checked with the DNA. TRBV21-1 is classified as a pseudogene. The receptor's source is a man aged 18 to 30 in good health. Input material: naive CD4+ T cells sorted from blood. The subset was: CD45RA+ positively selected. CDR3 residues: CASSPTPYMGLAGGLNPDTQYF. The CDR3 bases are TGTGCCAGCAGCCCTACCCCTTACATGGGACTAGCGGGGGGGCTTAACCCAGATACGCAGTATTTT.